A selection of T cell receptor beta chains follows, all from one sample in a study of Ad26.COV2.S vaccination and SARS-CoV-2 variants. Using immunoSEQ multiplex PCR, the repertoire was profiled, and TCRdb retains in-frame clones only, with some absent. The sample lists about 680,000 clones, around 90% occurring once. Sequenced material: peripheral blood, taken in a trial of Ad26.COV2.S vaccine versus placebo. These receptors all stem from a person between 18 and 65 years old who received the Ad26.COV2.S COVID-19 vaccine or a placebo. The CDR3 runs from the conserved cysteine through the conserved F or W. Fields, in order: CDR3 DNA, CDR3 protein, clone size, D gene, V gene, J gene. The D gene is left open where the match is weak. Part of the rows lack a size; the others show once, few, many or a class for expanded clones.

cdr3_nt: TGTGCCAGCAGTGAGTACACAGGGGATTTCACTGAAGCTTTCTTT; cdr3_aa: CASSEYTGDFTEAFF; clone_size: NA; d_call: TRBD1; v_call: TRBV25-1; j_call: TRBJ1-1
cdr3_nt: TGTGCCAGCATTGGGGGCAATTCCCAAGAGACCCAGTACTTC; cdr3_aa: CASIGGNSQETQYF; clone_size: NA; d_call: NA; v_call: TRBV2; j_call: TRBJ2-5
cdr3_nt: TGTGCCAGCAGACTGAACAGGGGCGGCACCTATGGCTACACCTTC; cdr3_aa: CASRLNRGGTYGYTF; clone_size: NA; d_call: TRBD1; v_call: TRBV6-5; j_call: TRBJ1-2
cdr3_nt: TGTGCCAGTAGTTCTCTCGACAGGGTTGAAGCTTTCTTT; cdr3_aa: CASSSLDRVEAFF; clone_size: NA; d_call: TRBD1; v_call: TRBV19; j_call: TRBJ1-1
cdr3_nt: TGTGCCAGCACCAAACAGGGGTCTCTCTACGAGCAGTACTTC; cdr3_aa: CASTKQGSLYEQYF; clone_size: NA; d_call: TRBD1; v_call: TRBV6-5; j_call: TRBJ2-7
cdr3_nt: TGTGCCAGCAGCTTATCTGGGACAAAGACCCAGTACTTC; cdr3_aa: CASSLSGTKTQYF; clone_size: NA; d_call: NA; v_call: TRBV7-8; j_call: TRBJ2-5
cdr3_nt: TGTGCCAGCAGCCAAGGGATTGGGATGTTTTTT; cdr3_aa: CASSQGIGMFF; clone_size: NA; d_call: NA; v_call: TRBV3-1/TRBV3-2; j_call: TRBJ1-4
cdr3_nt: TGTGCCACCAGTGCCTCGGGTAATCAGCCCCAGCATTTT; cdr3_aa: CATSASGNQPQHF; clone_size: NA; d_call: NA; v_call: TRBV24-1; j_call: TRBJ1-5
cdr3_nt: TGTGCCAGCAGCTTACTTACGGGGATCTATGGCTACACCTTC; cdr3_aa: CASSLLTGIYGYTF; clone_size: NA; d_call: NA; v_call: TRBV7-2; j_call: TRBJ1-2
cdr3_nt: TGTGCCAGCAGCCCCCGAGACTTCCACGAGCAGTACTTC; cdr3_aa: CASSPRDFHEQYF; clone_size: NA; d_call: NA; v_call: TRBV7-6; j_call: TRBJ2-7
cdr3_nt: TGTGCCAGCAGTGAAGCTTGGGGACAGGGGGACGGGGAGCAGTACTTC; cdr3_aa: CASSEAWGQGDGEQYF; clone_size: NA; d_call: TRBD1; v_call: TRBV6-1; j_call: TRBJ2-7
cdr3_nt: TGCGCCAGCGGCAGGGGAGTCGGAGATACGCAGTATTTT; cdr3_aa: CASGRGVGDTQYF; clone_size: NA; d_call: NA; v_call: TRBV4-3; j_call: TRBJ2-3
cdr3_nt: TGTGCCAGCAGCAAGGGACTAGCGGGACGAGGTCCCGGGGAGCTGTTTTTT; cdr3_aa: CASSKGLAGRGPGELFF; clone_size: NA; d_call: TRBD2; v_call: TRBV9; j_call: TRBJ2-2
cdr3_nt: TGTGCCAGCAGTCCAGGGACTCCCCGCTTTAGCTCCTACGAGCAGTACTTC; cdr3_aa: CASSPGTPRFSSYEQYF; clone_size: NA; d_call: NA; v_call: TRBV27; j_call: TRBJ2-7
cdr3_nt: TGTGCCTCACTAGCTCGGACGAGCTCCTATAATTCACCCCTCCACTTT; cdr3_aa: CASLARTSSYNSPLHF; clone_size: NA; d_call: NA; v_call: TRBV24-1; j_call: TRBJ1-6
cdr3_nt: TGTGCCAGCAGCCGCCCCGGGACAGGGCACTCCTACGAGCAGTACTTC; cdr3_aa: CASSRPGTGHSYEQYF; clone_size: NA; d_call: TRBD1; v_call: TRBV5-6; j_call: TRBJ2-7
cdr3_nt: TGTGCCAGCAGCTCAGGGGGGGAAAACATTCAGTACTTC; cdr3_aa: CASSSGGENIQYF; clone_size: NA; d_call: NA; v_call: TRBV5-5; j_call: TRBJ2-4
cdr3_nt: TGTGCCAGCAGTGACAGAGCGGGAGTCTCCTACAATGAGCAGTTCTTC; cdr3_aa: CASSDRAGVSYNEQFF; clone_size: NA; d_call: TRBD2; v_call: TRBV6-4; j_call: TRBJ2-1
cdr3_nt: TGTGCCAGCAGTTACTCGGGGACAGGGACCTACGAGCAGTACTTC; cdr3_aa: CASSYSGTGTYEQYF; clone_size: few; d_call: TRBD1; v_call: TRBV6-5; j_call: TRBJ2-7
cdr3_nt: TGTGCCAGTATAGGGGGCACGGACTATGGCTACACCTTC; cdr3_aa: CASIGGTDYGYTF; clone_size: NA; d_call: TRBD1; v_call: TRBV19; j_call: TRBJ1-2
cdr3_nt: TGTGCCAGCAGTCTCCCGGGACAGACCTACGAGCAGTACTTC; cdr3_aa: CASSLPGQTYEQYF; clone_size: NA; d_call: TRBD1; v_call: TRBV6-5; j_call: TRBJ2-7
cdr3_nt: TGTGCCAGCTCACCGGGACAGGGGATGTATGGCTACACCTTC; cdr3_aa: CASSPGQGMYGYTF; clone_size: NA; d_call: TRBD1; v_call: TRBV18; j_call: TRBJ1-2
cdr3_nt: TGTGCCAGCTCCCATGGACCGAACTCTGGAAACACCATATATTTT; cdr3_aa: CASSHGPNSGNTIYF; clone_size: NA; d_call: NA; v_call: TRBV18; j_call: TRBJ1-3
cdr3_nt: TGTGCCAGCAGTTACAGGGAAGAGACCCAGTACTTC; cdr3_aa: CASSYREETQYF; clone_size: NA; d_call: NA; v_call: TRBV7-9; j_call: TRBJ2-5
cdr3_nt: TGTGCCTGTACGGGACAGCCCAGCACAGATACGCAGTATTTT; cdr3_aa: CACTGQPSTDTQYF; clone_size: NA; d_call: TRBD1; v_call: TRBV30; j_call: TRBJ2-3
cdr3_nt: TGTGCCAGCAGCCTGGAGCCCGGTCGACAGCCCCAGCATTTT; cdr3_aa: CASSLEPGRQPQHF; clone_size: NA; d_call: NA; v_call: TRBV3-1/TRBV3-2; j_call: TRBJ1-5
cdr3_nt: TGTGCCAGCAGCTTCGGGAGCTCCTACAATGAGCAGTTCTTC; cdr3_aa: CASSFGSSYNEQFF; clone_size: NA; d_call: NA; v_call: TRBV11-2; j_call: TRBJ2-1
cdr3_nt: TGTGCCAGTAGCCCCGCGGGACAGGGGAGCACTGGGGCCAACGTCCTGACTTTC; cdr3_aa: CASSPAGQGSTGANVLTF; clone_size: NA; d_call: TRBD1; v_call: TRBV19; j_call: TRBJ2-6
cdr3_nt: TGTGCTAGTGGTTTGGGGAATCAGCCCCAGCATTTT; cdr3_aa: CASGLGNQPQHF; clone_size: NA; d_call: NA; v_call: TRBV12-5; j_call: TRBJ1-5
cdr3_nt: TGTGCCAGCAGCCCCCCCGGTGATACGCAGTATTTT; cdr3_aa: CASSPPGDTQYF; clone_size: NA; d_call: NA; v_call: TRBV7-9; j_call: TRBJ2-3
cdr3_nt: TGTGCCAGCAGCTCCTTCCCAATGAACACTGAAGCTTTCTTT; cdr3_aa: CASSSFPMNTEAFF; clone_size: NA; d_call: NA; v_call: TRBV7-2; j_call: TRBJ1-1
cdr3_nt: TGTGCCAGCAGCCAAGATTACCCAGGGAGTCCCGGGGCCAACGTCCTGACTTTC; cdr3_aa: CASSQDYPGSPGANVLTF; clone_size: NA; d_call: NA; v_call: TRBV3-1/TRBV3-2; j_call: TRBJ2-6
cdr3_nt: TGTGCCAGCAGCGCCCGGACAGGGGGATCCGAGCAGTACTTC; cdr3_aa: CASSARTGGSEQYF; clone_size: NA; d_call: TRBD1; v_call: TRBV9; j_call: TRBJ2-7